This TCR beta chain was captured in a study of T cell repertoires in cytomegalovirus infection. The CDR3 spans 16 residues. Trimming removed 5 bases from V and 10 bases from J, with 23 bases in between. The germline V gene has CDR1 SEHNR and CDR2 FQNEAQ (reference sequence). From the reads, TCRdb called clonotypes with MiXCR, one entry per CDR3 protein. The table shows approximately 990,000 distinct CDR3 sequences, with 25% to 40% occurring only once. This clonotype was seen more than once but under ten times. The antigen remains unidentified. Regarding the study as a whole: Ex vivo, HLA-C-restricted CMV-specific TCR beta clonotypes prevailed over the rest of the response.

The specimen was cultured CD8+ T cells from PBMCs, collected from culture after CMV antigen stimulation. V is TRBV7-9 and J is TRBJ1-4, with no clear D. The receptor was derived from a human donor in good health (CMV status not recorded). Some clones in this sample may be carry-over from other donors' samples. The CDR3 sequence is CASSTKGGGEAGKLFF. DNA of the CDR3: TGTGCCAGCAGCACAAAAGGTGGCGGGGAGGCAGGAAAACTGTTTTTT.